Each of the 9 T cell receptor beta chains below was sequenced from the same sample in a study of CD8+ T cells in alopecia areata. Extraction and reverse transcription of RNA yielded cDNA as the sequencing template. Generated by immunoSEQ multiplex PCR, the TCRdb table keeps only in-frame clones and is missing some. The sample yields 100,000 to 150,000 clones, roughly 50% seen once. The sample consisted of NKG2D-low CD8+ T cells sorted from blood. Source of these receptors: a human donor with alopecia areata.

The chain combines TRBV5-1 with TRBJ1-5; weak D call: TRBD1 (6 bases). The V gene lost 0 bases and the J gene lost 4 bases, with 8 bases spanning the gap. The length of the CDR3 is 14 residues. The germline gives CDR1 SGHRS, CDR2 YFSETQ. The chain's CDR3 is CASSLGTGNQPQHF. As DNA, the CDR3 is TGCGCCAGCAGCTTGGGCACAGGGAATCAGCCCCAGCATTTT.

The chain couples TRBV7-9 to TRBJ2-3, with TRBD2 as a possible D gene (5 bases). Germline V gene sequence: CDR1 SEHNR, CDR2 FQNEAQ (reference sequence). Trimming shortened V by 5 bases and J by 1 base, and 16 bases separated the two germline ends. The CDR3 is 16 amino acids. For the CDR3, the DNA is TGTGCCAGCAGCCGAGGGCCTACCGCCCGCACAGATACGCAGTATTTT. Translated, it gives CASSRGPTARTDTQYF.

The V call is TRBV30, the J call TRBJ2-3; D is unclear. The CDR3 consists of 15 residues. Germline-derived CDR1 and CDR2 are GTSNPN and SVGIG (reference sequence). With 1 base removed from V and 6 bases from J, the gap between germline ends came to 17 bases. The CDR3 DNA reads TGTGCCTGGAGTGATTCCTCCCATTCGGAGGATACGCAGTATTTT. Amino acids: CAWSDSSHSEDTQYF.

Comments on this clone: Other DNA variants within this sample encode the same CDR3. The J gene is TRBJ1-5, the V gene TRBV27; D is unclear. This CDR3 is built from 13 residues. V lost 2 bases and J 4 bases, leaving 6 bases between the germline ends. Germline V gene lookup returns CDR1 MNHEY and CDR2 SMNVEV (reference sequence). The CDR3 nucleotides are TGTGCCAGCAGTTTAAGAGGTAATCAGCCCCAGCATTTT. It yields the protein CASSLRGNQPQHF.

This clone was observed a handful of times. The chain combines TRBV30 with TRBJ2-1, with TRBD1 matching 7 bases. The J segment lost 1 base and the V segment lost 6 bases, leaving 3 bases of the junction unmatched. Germline-derived CDR1 and CDR2 are GTSNPN and SVGIG (reference sequence). The CDR3 is 13 amino acids. CDR3 bases: TGTGCCTGCACAGGGGTTTCCTACAATGAGCAGTTCTTC. This sequence encodes CACTGVSYNEQFF. Supplemented by reference TRBV30 and TRBJ2-1, the full variable domain reads SQTIHQWPATLVQPVGSPLSLECTVEGTSNPNLYWYRQAAGRGLQLLFYSVGIGQISSEVPQNLSASRPQDRQFILSSKKLLLSDSGFYLCACTGVSYNEQFFGPGTRLTVL.

This clone was observed a single time. The rearrangement uses TRBV25-1 and TRBJ2-5, with D unresolved. The CDR3 totals 11 residues. The germline V gene has CDR1 MGHDK and CDR2 SYGVNS. V lost 7 bases, J lost 7 bases, and 10 bases lay in between. The CDR3 DNA reads as TGTGCCAGCATTTCAGCCGGGACCCAGTACTTC. It codes for CASISAGTQYF. Variable domain in full (rest from reference TRBV25-1 and TRBJ2-5): EADIYQTPRYLVIGTGKKITLECSQTMGHDKMYWYQQDPGMELHLIHYSYGVNSTEKGDLSSESTVSRIRTEHFPLTLESARPSHTSQYLCASISAGTQYFGPGTRLLVL.

Only a few counts were recorded for this clone. The chain carries TRBV29-1 and TRBJ2-1; TRBD1 agrees at 9 bases. CDR3 size: 15 residues. Unmatched junction bases numbered 11, after V lost 6 bases and J lost 5 bases. From germline, CDR1 is SQVTM and CDR2 ANQGSEA. CDR3 nucleotide sequence: TGCAGCGTCGCCCTTAACTGGGACAGGGACAATGAGCAGTTCTTC. It encodes CSVALNWDRDNEQFF.

The rearrangement uses TRBV6-4 and TRBJ2-2, with D uncertain. From germline, CDR1 is MRHNA and CDR2 SNTAGT. V lost 2 bases and J lost 6, with 10 bases in between. The CDR3 sequence is 14 residues long. The CDR3 nucleotides read TGTGCCAGCAGTGACAGGGAAACGGCCGGGGAGCTGTTTTTT. Its translation is CASSDRETAGELFF.

The chain joins TRBV27 to TRBJ2-7, with TRBD1 matching 7 bases. This CDR3 contains 13 residues. Losses at the gene ends were 3 bases for V and 4 bases for J; bases not matched to a gene: 3. The germline V gene has CDR1 MNHEY and CDR2 SMNVEV (reference sequence). The CDR3 DNA is TGTGCCAGCAGTTTCAGGGACAGATACGAGCAGTACTTC. Translated: CASSFRDRYEQYF.